Below are 8 T cell receptor beta chains sequenced from a single sample in a study of T cells after yellow fever vaccination. TCRdb re-analysed the 5' RACE reads in MiXCR, keeping a single row per CDR3 protein. The sample has about 340,000 distinct CDR3 sequences, approximately 12% seen once; the top ten hold 3% to 4%. Sequenced here: CD4+ T cells sorted from PBMCs, sampled 15 days after the yellow fever booster vaccination. The receptor set was obtained from a man aged 18-30 years who received the YFV17D yellow fever vaccine.

This clonotype was observed many times. This rearrangement joins TRBV7-2 to TRBJ2-1; no clear D gene. Germline values: CDR1 SGHTA, CDR2 FQGNSA. Trimming left V 2 bases short and J 1 base short, with 6 bases between. The CDR3 is made up of 14 amino acids. The chain's CDR3 is CASSLLRSYNEQFF. The CDR3 nucleotides read TGTGCCAGCAGCTTACTCCGATCCTACAATGAGCAGTTCTTC.

The rearrangement links TRBV7-2 to TRBJ1-6; no reliable D call. The CDR3 covers 12 residues. Germline CDR1 is SGHTA and CDR2 is FQGNSA. Trimming stripped 1 base from V and 15 bases from J, with 10 bases between. The CDR3 loop reads CASSLEGHLLHF. The CDR3 DNA reads TGTGCCAGCAGCTTAGAGGGCCATCTCCTCCACTTT.

The rearrangement links TRBV10-2 to TRBJ1-4; D not certain. This CDR3 contains 12 residues. The germline V and J ends were trimmed by 2 bases and 8 bases, with 6 bases remaining between them. CDR1 is WSHSY and CDR2 is SAAADI in the germline V gene. CDR3 region: CASSEKTEKLFF. In DNA, the CDR3 is TGCGCCAGCAGTGAGAAGACAGAAAAACTGTTTTTT.

In this sample, this clonotype turned up a few times. The V gene is TRBV6-5, the J gene TRBJ1-2, with D hard to call. V lost 0 bases, J lost 8 bases, and 16 bases lay in between. The CDR3 sequence is 15 residues long. Germline V CDR1 and CDR2: MNHEY, SVGAGI. Here the CDR3 reads CASSYSHERRSGYTF. The CDR3 DNA is TGTGCCAGCAGTTACTCCCACGAGAGGCGTTCGGGCTACACCTTC.

Of note for this clonotype: A much larger clonotype is one base distant, so this may be a read error. The J gene is TRBJ1-5, the V gene TRBV30; 10 positions match TRBD1. CDR3 length equals 13 residues. Germline CDR1 and CDR2: GTSNPN and SVGIG (reference sequence). The CDR3 reads CVWSGQGVQPQHF. The CDR3 bases are TGTGTCTGGAGCGGACAGGGGGTTCAGCCCCAGCATTTT.

This chain uses TRBV15 with TRBJ2-2; D might be TRBD2 (6 bases). CDR1 is LNHNV, CDR2 YYDKDF, per germline (reference sequence). Trimming removed 1 base from V and 7 bases from J, with 13 bases in between. The CDR3 spans 15 residues. This CDR3 reads CATSRVIGEVGELFF. In DNA form, the CDR3 reads TGTGCCACCAGCAGAGTAATAGGGGAGGTCGGGGAGCTGTTTTTT.

This chain joins TRBV29-1 and TRBJ1-2; 7 nucleotides align to TRBD1. CDR3 length: 13 amino acids. V lost 4 bases to trimming and J lost 1 base; unmatched junction nucleotides: 3. Per germline, CDR1 SQVTM and CDR2 ANQGSEA. The CDR3 bases are TGCAGCGTTGGACAGGGAAATAACTATGGCTACACCTTC. This encodes CSVGQGNNYGYTF.

The chain employs TRBV5-1 and TRBJ2-3, with 7 positions matching TRBD2. Per the germline V gene, CDR1 is SGHRS and CDR2 is YFSETQ. The CDR3 is 18 amino acids. The V segment lost 4 bases and the J segment 2 bases; nucleotides outside the gene matches: 16. The DNA for the CDR3 is TGCGCCAGCAGCCACCGACTAGCCCGCTCACTTTACACAGATACGCAGTATTTT. It yields the protein CASSHRLARSLYTDTQYF.